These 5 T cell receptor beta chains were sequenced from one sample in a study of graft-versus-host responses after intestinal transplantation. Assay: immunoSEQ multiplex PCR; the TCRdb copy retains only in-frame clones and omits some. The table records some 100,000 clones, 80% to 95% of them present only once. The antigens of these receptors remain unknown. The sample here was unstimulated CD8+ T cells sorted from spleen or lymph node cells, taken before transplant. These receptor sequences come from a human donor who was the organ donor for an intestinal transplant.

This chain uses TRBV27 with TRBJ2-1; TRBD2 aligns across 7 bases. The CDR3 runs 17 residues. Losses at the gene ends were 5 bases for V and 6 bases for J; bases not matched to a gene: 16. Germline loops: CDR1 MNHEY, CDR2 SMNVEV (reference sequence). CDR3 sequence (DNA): TGTGCCAGCAGTCCCAGTTGGGTGGGACTATTAAGCAATGAGCAGTTCTTC. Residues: CASSPSWVGLLSNEQFF.

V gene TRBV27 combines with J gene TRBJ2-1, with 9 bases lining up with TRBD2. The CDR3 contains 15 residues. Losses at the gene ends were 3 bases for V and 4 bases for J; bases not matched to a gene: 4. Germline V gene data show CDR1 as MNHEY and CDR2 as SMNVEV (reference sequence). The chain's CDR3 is CASSLGLAGYNEQFF. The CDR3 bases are TGTGCCAGCAGTTTGGGGCTAGCGGGGTACAATGAGCAGTTCTTC.

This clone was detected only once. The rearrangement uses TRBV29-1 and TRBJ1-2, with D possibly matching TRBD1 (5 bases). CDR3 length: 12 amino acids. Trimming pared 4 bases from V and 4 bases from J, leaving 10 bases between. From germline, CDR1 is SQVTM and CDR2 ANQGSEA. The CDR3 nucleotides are TGCAGCGTTGCGTTAAGGGGCTATGGCTACACCTTC. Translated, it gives CSVALRGYGYTF.

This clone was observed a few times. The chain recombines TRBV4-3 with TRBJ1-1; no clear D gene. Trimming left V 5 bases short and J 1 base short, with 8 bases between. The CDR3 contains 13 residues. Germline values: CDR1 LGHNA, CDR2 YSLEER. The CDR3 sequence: CASSVPGNTEAFF. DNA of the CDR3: TGCGCCAGCAGCGTCCCGGGGAACACTGAAGCTTTCTTT.

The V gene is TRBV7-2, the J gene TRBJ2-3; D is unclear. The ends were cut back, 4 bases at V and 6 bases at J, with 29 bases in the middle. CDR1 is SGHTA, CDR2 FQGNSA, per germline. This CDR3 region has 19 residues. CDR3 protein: CASSSGWPTAAKDGDTQYF. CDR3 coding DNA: TGTGCCAGCAGCTCCGGGTGGCCCACGGCCGCTAAAGATGGCGATACGCAGTATTTT.